Shown below are 13 T cell receptor beta chains from a single sample sequenced in a study of cytomegalovirus exposure and HLA in healthy donors. Vbeta (60) and Jbeta (13) primers were used in the PCR. Assay: immunoSEQ multiplex PCR; the TCRdb copy retains only in-frame clones and omits some. The repertoire includes 90,000 to 150,000 clones, about 74% of them detected once, and roughly 2.6% sits in the top ten. Source material: PBMCs. The receptors were gathered from a female donor in good health and CMV-seronegative.

This chain uses TRBV7-9 with TRBJ2-2; TRBD1 agrees at 9 bases. V lost 4 bases, J lost 5 bases, and 5 bases stayed unmatched. The CDR3 is 15 residues long. CDR1 is SEHNR, CDR2 FQNEAQ, per germline (reference sequence). CDR3 loop: CASSSQGAVTGELFF. In nucleotides, the CDR3 is TGTGCCAGCAGCTCACAGGGGGCTGTAACCGGGGAGCTGTTTTTT.

Worth noting for this clone: The junction shows a germline mismatch at one end, possibly a read error. Other DNA variants within this sample encode the same CDR3. V gene TRBV4-1 combines with J gene TRBJ1-1; D unresolved. CDR3 length: 16 residues. From germline, CDR1 is MGHRA and CDR2 YSYEKL. The CDR3 nucleotides read TGCGCCAGCAGGCAGTTTTACAGAGGGAAAAACACTGAGGCTTTCTTT. Protein sequence: CASRQFYRGKNTEAFF.

In this sample, this clone turned up a few times. This chain links TRBV29-1 with TRBJ1-1; 7 nucleotides align to TRBD1. Germline CDR1 reads SQVTM; CDR2 reads ANQGSEA. J lost 7 bases, V lost 4 bases, and 9 bases had no gene match. This CDR3 comprises 13 residues. The CDR3 region has the DNA TGCAGCGTTGTCGAGGGGGCAAGGGGTGAAGCTTTCTTT. Translation: CSVVEGARGEAFF.

The rearrangement links TRBV13 to TRBJ2-5; D remains ambiguous. Germline CDR1 reads PRHDT; CDR2 reads FYEKMQ (reference sequence). This CDR3 comprises 13 residues. Trimming took off 6 bases at V and 1 base at J, with 9 bases between the two ends. CDR3 sequence (DNA): TGTGCCAGCAGACCGATCGGCCAAGAGACCCAGTACTTC. This gives the protein CASRPIGQETQYF.

This clone was seen a single time. This sequence joins TRBV7-2 and TRBJ2-1, with TRBD2 as a possible D gene (5 bases). The CDR3 sequence is 13 residues long. Germline-derived CDR1 and CDR2 are SGHTA and FQGNSA. V gave up 2 bases and J gave up 8 bases, with 10 bases separating them. CDR3 bases: TGTGCCAGCAGCTTATTCGGGATATATGAGCAGTTCTTC. Its protein is CASSLFGIYEQFF.

The V call is TRBV7-3, the J call TRBJ2-1, with 9 bases identical to TRBD2. Germline lookup yields CDR1 SGHTA and CDR2 FQGTGA. V was clipped by 5 bases and J by 2 bases; unmatched bases: 4. There are 15 residues in the CDR3. CDR3 bases: TGTGCCAGCAGCAACAGCGGGGGGCCCTACAATGAGCAGTTCTTC. This encodes CASSNSGGPYNEQFF.

Notes on this clone: Germline is not matched at one junction end, which may reflect a read error. The gene calls are TRBV7-7 and TRBJ2-2; TRBD2 aligns across 7 bases. The CDR3 has 19 amino acids. CDR1 SSHAT and CDR2 FNYEAQ come from the germline V gene (reference sequence). CDR3 protein: CASSFRPSGGLPNTGELFF. CDR3 coding DNA: TGTGCTAGCAGCTTTCGGCCTAGCGGTGGTCTACCGAACACCGGGGAGCTGTTTTTT.

This clone was seen just once. The chain carries TRBV7-9 and TRBJ2-1, with D unresolved. This CDR3 has 14 residues. With 8 bases removed from V and 5 bases from J, the gap between germline ends came to 16 bases. Looked up from germline, CDR1 is SEHNR and CDR2 is FQNEAQ (reference sequence). The CDR3 DNA reads TGTGCCAGCCCCTCGGTTAGCAATGACAATGAGCAGTTCTTC. This translates into CASPSVSNDNEQFF.

The CDR3 region is CASRFGDSITDTQYF. CDR3 nucleotides: TGTGCCAGTAGGTTTGGGGACAGTATCACAGATACGCAGTATTTT. The V and J genes are TRBV19 and TRBJ2-3, with TRBD1 matching over 7 bases. Unmatched junction bases numbered 8, after V lost 6 bases and J lost 2 bases. CDR3 length: 15 amino acids. Germline values: CDR1 LNHDA, CDR2 SQIVND (reference sequence).

The chain has TRBV19 and TRBJ1-1; 9 bases match TRBD1. This CDR3 is built from 14 residues. Germline V gene lookup returns CDR1 LNHDA and CDR2 SQIVND (reference sequence). V shed 5 bases and J 1 base; nucleotides not matched to a gene: 2. In DNA, the CDR3 is TGTGCCAGTAGTGAGGGACAGGGGAACACTGAAGCTTTCTTT. Its translation is CASSEGQGNTEAFF.

J is TRBJ2-1 and V is TRBV2, with 9 positions matching TRBD1. The CDR3 contains 12 residues. Trimming removed 7 bases from V and 8 bases from J; junction bases left unmatched: 3. CDR1 is SNHLY, CDR2 FYNNEI, per germline. In DNA form, the CDR3 reads TGTGCCAGCATTAGACAGGGGGATGAGCAGTTCTTC. Its protein product is CASIRQGDEQFF.

The rearrangement uses TRBV6-1 and TRBJ2-3; possibly TRBD2 for D (6 bases). The germline V and J ends were trimmed by 2 bases and 9 bases, with 12 bases remaining between them. Germline V gene sequence: CDR1 MNHNS, CDR2 SASEGT. The CDR3 totals 13 residues. The CDR3 nucleotides are TGTGCCAGCAGTGAAACTAGCCGGGGGACGCAGTATTTT. Protein sequence: CASSETSRGTQYF.

This clone has a handful of counts. This chain links TRBV6-5 with TRBJ2-3; TRBD2 aligns across 7 bases. The CDR3 runs to 13 residues. Germline values: CDR1 MNHEY, CDR2 SVGAGI. V lost 7 bases to trimming and J lost 3 bases; unmatched junction nucleotides: 4. The CDR3 DNA is TGTGCCAGCACTGCGGGGGTTACAGATACGCAGTATTTT. Its protein product is CASTAGVTDTQYF.